These 16 T cell receptor beta chains came from one sample sequenced in a study of T cell changes during pregnancy in multiple sclerosis. The repertoire was sequenced with immunoSEQ multiplex PCR; TCRdb's copy has only in-frame clones and lacks some. This table has 9,500 to 15,000 clones, about 86% appearing once. This specimen consisted of CD8+ T cells from peripheral blood mononuclear cells, obtained in the second trimester of pregnancy. These receptors were collected from a female donor in good health, enrolled as a control in a pregnancy study.

The chain carries TRBV6-4 and TRBJ1-1, with 7 bases lining up with TRBD1. Germline V gene sequence: CDR1 MRHNA, CDR2 SNTAGT. V was pared by 8 bases and J by 6 bases, with 9 bases of the junction left unmatched. The CDR3 extends over 13 amino acids. Written as DNA, the CDR3 is TGTGCCAGCGCACGGGACAGCCTCGCTGAAGCTTTCTTT. This codes for CASARDSLAEAFF.

This chain connects TRBV9 to TRBJ2-7; TRBD2 aligns across 10 bases. The V gene end was trimmed by 4 bases and the J gene end by 2 bases; junction bases not matched to a gene: 9. The CDR3 length is 16 residues. CDR1 is SGDLS and CDR2 is YYNGEE in the germline V gene. CDR3 DNA sequence: TGTGCCAGCAGCCCCTCCGGGACTAGCGCCGCCTACGAGCAGTACTTC. Its protein product is CASSPSGTSAAYEQYF. The variable domain in full, with the rest retrieved from reference TRBV9 and TRBJ2-7, is DSGVTQTPKHLITATGQRVTLRCSPRSGDLSVYWYQQSLDQGLQFLIQYYNGEERAKGNILERFSAQQFPDLHSELNLSSLELGDSALYFCASSPSGTSAAYEQYFGPGTRLTVT.

The chain links TRBV20-1 to TRBJ2-2; D remains unclear. CDR1 is DFQATT, CDR2 SNEGSKA, per germline (reference sequence). The CDR3 is 11 residues long. V gave up 0 bases and J gave up 11 bases, with 7 bases separating them. DNA of the CDR3: TGCAGTGCTAGAGATGAGGCCGAGCTGTTTTTT. The encoded protein is CSARDEAELFF.

The table lists this clone with a few counts. The CDR3 region is CASSDSDIGQPNYGYTF. In DNA form, the CDR3 reads TGTGCCAGCAGTGACTCGGATATAGGACAGCCGAACTATGGCTACACCTTC. This chain joins TRBV6-4 and TRBJ1-2; D is perhaps TRBD1 (6 bases). CDR1 and CDR2 (germline): MRHNA, SNTAGT. The CDR3 consists of 17 residues. V dropped 0 bases and J dropped 2 bases, with 16 bases sitting between them.

This clone occurred once. CDR3 loop: CAWSFGGVLYEQYF. As DNA, the CDR3 is TGTGCCTGGAGTTTCGGGGGAGTTCTCTACGAGCAGTACTTC. The V and J genes are TRBV30 and TRBJ2-7; possibly TRBD2 for D (6 bases). V lost 2 bases and J lost 3, with 14 bases in between. Germline assignment: CDR1 GTSNPN and CDR2 SVGIG (reference sequence). This CDR3 region has 14 residues.

The V gene is TRBV11-2, the J gene TRBJ1-2; D might be TRBD1 (5 bases). Trimming removed 3 bases from V and 5 bases from J, with 10 bases in between. The CDR3 is made up of 13 amino acids. Germline loops: CDR1 SGHAT, CDR2 FQNNGV. The CDR3 spells CASSLTQEYGYTF. DNA of the CDR3: TGTGCCAGCAGCTTGACACAGGAATATGGCTACACCTTC.

This clone was seen a few times. This sequence joins TRBV6-1 and TRBJ1-2; a weak D match, TRBD1 (5 bases). Per the germline V gene, CDR1 is MNHNS and CDR2 is SASEGT. This CDR3 contains 15 residues. The V end was cut by 3 bases, the J end by 6 bases, with 17 bases between. As DNA, the CDR3 is TGTGCCAGCAGTGAGACTGTTATAGGGGCCGATGGCTACACCTTC. This codes for CASSETVIGADGYTF.

The sample holds one count of this clone. The chain couples TRBV13 to TRBJ2-7; 8 bases line up with TRBD1. Germline V gene sequence: CDR1 PRHDT, CDR2 FYEKMQ (reference sequence). The CDR3 sequence is 13 residues long. The V segment lost 7 bases and the J segment 7 bases; nucleotides outside the gene matches: 9. The CDR3 region is CASTLDRAREQYF. The CDR3 DNA follows: TGTGCCAGCACCTTGGACAGGGCGAGGGAGCAGTACTTC.

The V gene is TRBV29-1, the J gene TRBJ1-2; 7 bases line up with TRBD1. This CDR3 is built from 14 residues. The ends lost 4 bases at V and 3 bases at J; junction bases unmatched: 8. Germline-derived CDR1 and CDR2 are SQVTM and ANQGSEA. The CDR3 coding sequence is TGCAGCGTTGTTTTGACAGGGCGAGACTATGGCTACACCTTC. This translates into CSVVLTGRDYGYTF.

This chain links TRBV4-2 with TRBJ2-7; 8 nucleotides align to TRBD2. CDR1 and CDR2 from the germline V gene are LGHNA and YNFKEQ. There are 15 residues in the CDR3. With 4 bases clipped from V and 4 bases from J, the junction kept 9 bases outside the gene matches. CDR3 nucleotide sequence: TGTGCCAGCAGCCGCCCTGAGACTAGCGTTTACGAGCAGTACTTC. Translated: CASSRPETSVYEQYF.

This rearrangement joins TRBV9 to TRBJ1-1; D is undetermined. Germline V gene data show CDR1 as SGDLS and CDR2 as YYNGEE. This CDR3 comprises 15 residues. The V end was cut by 0 bases, the J end by 7 bases, with 16 bases between. CDR3 nucleotide sequence: TGTGCCAGCAGCGTAGATGGCGGTCGGGGTAATGAAGCTTTCTTT. It specifies CASSVDGGRGNEAFF.

This chain uses TRBV9 with TRBJ2-7; tentative D call: TRBD1 (5 bases). The V end was cut by 3 bases, the J end by 5 bases, with 15 bases between. In germline, CDR1 is SGDLS, CDR2 YYNGEE. This CDR3 is built from 14 residues. The CDR3 loop is CASSGGSRPDEQYF. The CDR3 DNA sequence: TGTGCCAGCAGCGGGGGCAGCCGTCCGGACGAGCAGTACTTC.

The chain joins TRBV7-8 to TRBJ2-4; a weak D match, TRBD1 (6 bases). Between the trimmed V and J ends, which lost 0 bases and 0 bases, there was a span of 12 bases. CDR1 is SGHVS, CDR2 FQNEAQ, per germline. The CDR3 has 17 residues. CDR3 DNA: TGTGCCAGCAGCTTAGCGGCAGGGGCCCTAGCCAAAAACATTCAGTACTTC. Its translation: CASSLAAGALAKNIQYF.

Turning to this clone: An end of the junction differs from the germline gene, which may be a read error. Other DNA sequences in the same sample also yield this CDR3. The chain recombines TRBV27 with TRBJ2-1; 14 nucleotides agree with TRBD2. The CDR3 runs 14 residues. Germline V gene data show CDR1 as MNHEY and CDR2 as SMNVEV (reference sequence). CDR3 sequence reads: CASRGTSGGPKQFF. The CDR3 nucleotides read TGTGCTAGCAGAGGGACTAGCGGGGGACCCAAGCAGTTCTTC.

CDR3 sequence (DNA): TGTGCCTGGACCCAAACCGGTAACAGGAACACTGAAGCTTTCTTT. Protein product: CAWTQTGNRNTEAFF. The chain has TRBV30 and TRBJ1-1; the D is unclear. V was shortened by 4 bases and J by 1 base, with 16 bases between the two germline ends. Per the germline V gene, CDR1 is GTSNPN and CDR2 is SVGIG (reference sequence). CDR3 length equals 15 residues. The complete variable domain, with remaining parts taken from reference TRBV30 and TRBJ1-1, reads SQTIHQWPATLVQPVGSPLSLECTVEGTSNPNLYWYRQAAGRGLQLLFYSVGIGQISSEVPQNLSASRPQDRQFILSSKKLLLSDSGFYLCAWTQTGNRNTEAFFGQGTRLTVV.

This clone appeared a single time. The genes are TRBV2 and TRBJ2-1; tentative D call: TRBD2 (5 bases). The CDR3 contains 16 residues. Germline V lookup: CDR1 SNHLY, CDR2 FYNNEI. Trimming removed 7 bases at V and 4 bases at J, with 20 bases between. As DNA, the CDR3 is TGTGCCAGCATTTCCCCCGAGGGTAGTGATTACAATGAGCAGTTCTTC. Amino acids: CASISPEGSDYNEQFF.